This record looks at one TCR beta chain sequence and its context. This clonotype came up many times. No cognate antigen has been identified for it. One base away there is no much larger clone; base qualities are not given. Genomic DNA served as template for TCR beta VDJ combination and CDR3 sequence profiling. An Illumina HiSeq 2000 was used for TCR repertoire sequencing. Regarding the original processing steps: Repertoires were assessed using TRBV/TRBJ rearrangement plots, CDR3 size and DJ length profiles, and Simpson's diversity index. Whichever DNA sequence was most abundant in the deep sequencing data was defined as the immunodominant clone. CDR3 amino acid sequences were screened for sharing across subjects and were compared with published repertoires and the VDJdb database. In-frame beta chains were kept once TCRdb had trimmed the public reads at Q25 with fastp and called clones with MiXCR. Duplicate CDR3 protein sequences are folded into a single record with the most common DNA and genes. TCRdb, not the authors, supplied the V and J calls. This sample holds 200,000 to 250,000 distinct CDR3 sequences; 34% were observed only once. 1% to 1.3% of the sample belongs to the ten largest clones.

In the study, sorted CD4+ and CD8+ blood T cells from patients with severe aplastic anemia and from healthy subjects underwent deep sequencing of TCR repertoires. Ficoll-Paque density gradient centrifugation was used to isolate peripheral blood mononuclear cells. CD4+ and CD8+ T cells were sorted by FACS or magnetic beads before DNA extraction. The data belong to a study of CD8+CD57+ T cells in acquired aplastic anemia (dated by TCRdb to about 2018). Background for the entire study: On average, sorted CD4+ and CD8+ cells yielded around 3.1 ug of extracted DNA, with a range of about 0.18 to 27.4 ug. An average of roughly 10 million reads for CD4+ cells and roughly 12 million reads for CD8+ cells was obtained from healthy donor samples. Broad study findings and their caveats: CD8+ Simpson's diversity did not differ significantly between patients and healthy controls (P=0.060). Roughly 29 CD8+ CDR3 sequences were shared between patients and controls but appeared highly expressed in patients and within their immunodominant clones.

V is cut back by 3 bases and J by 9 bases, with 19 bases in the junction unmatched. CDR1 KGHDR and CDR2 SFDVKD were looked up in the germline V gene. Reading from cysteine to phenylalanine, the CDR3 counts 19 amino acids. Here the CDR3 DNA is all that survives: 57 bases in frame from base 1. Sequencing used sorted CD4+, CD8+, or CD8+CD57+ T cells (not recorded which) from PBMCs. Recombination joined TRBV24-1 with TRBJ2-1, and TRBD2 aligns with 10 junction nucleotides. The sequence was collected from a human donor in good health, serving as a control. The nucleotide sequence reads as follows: TGTGCCACCAGTGATACATCGGAGTCCAGCGGGGGGGGCTGGGGTGAGCAGTTCTTC. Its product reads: CATSDTSESSGGGWGEQFF.